A selection of T cell receptor beta chains follows, all from one sample in a study of T cell responses to AZD1222 COVID-19 vaccine. The assay was immunoSEQ multiplex PCR, and TCRdb's table has in-frame clones only and misses some. The sample yields about 97,000 clones, approximately 90% seen once. This specimen consisted of peripheral blood, obtained on day 0 of AZD1222 vaccination. These receptors were obtained from an adult in good health. Both conserved end residues are part of each CDR3. D genes are given only for firm matches. The size entry is marked missing in some rows and otherwise reads once, few, many or a size class.

.	.	TRBV15	TRBJ2-7	CATSLGGGANSYEQYF	TGTGCCACCAGCCTCGGTGGGGGAGCCAACTCCTACGAGCAGTACTTC
.	once	TRBV11-2	TRBJ1-3	CASSLNGGNSGNTIYF	TGTGCCAGCAGCCTCAATGGGGGTAACTCTGGAAACACCATATATTTT
TRBD2	.	TRBV11-2	TRBJ2-5	CASSRLGGGYQETQYF	TGTGCCAGCAGCCGACTTGGCGGGGGGTACCAAGAGACCCAGTACTTC
.	few	TRBV6-6	TRBJ1-1	CASSYTRNTEAFF	TGTGCCAGCAGTTACACACGGAACACTGAAGCTTTCTTT
.	few	TRBV27	TRBJ2-5	CASSLSDQETQYF	TGTGCCAGCAGTTTATCGGACCAAGAGACCCAGTACTTC
.	.	TRBV5-1	TRBJ2-5	CASSLRETQYF	TGCGCCAGCAGCTTGAGAGAGACCCAGTACTTC
.	.	TRBV19	TRBJ1-5	CASSIGGLGQPQHF	TGTGCCAGTAGTATAGGGGGGCTGGGTCAGCCCCAGCATTTT
.	.	TRBV2	TRBJ1-5	CASSPGTLSNQPQHF	TGTGCCAGCAGTCCCGGGACACTTAGCAATCAGCCCCAGCATTTT
.	.	TRBV5-3	TRBJ2-7	CARSLNTAYEQYF	TGTGCCAGAAGCCTGAACACGGCCTACGAGCAGTACTTC
TRBD2	.	TRBV28	TRBJ2-1	CASSPYSGVYNEQFF	TGTGCCAGCAGTCCTTATAGCGGGGTCTACAATGAGCAGTTCTTC
TRBD1	.	TRBV10-2	TRBJ1-2	CASRTGTDSGYTF	TGCGCCAGCAGGACCGGGACAGACAGTGGCTACACCTTC
TRBD1	.	TRBV5-1	TRBJ2-5	CASCAGTGYETQYF	TGCGCCAGTTGTGCCGGGACAGGGTACGAGACCCAGTACTTC
.	.	TRBV6-1	TRBJ2-3	CASSEVGLNGLTDTQYF	TGTGCCAGCAGTGAGGTGGGACTTAACGGTCTCACAGATACGCAGTATTTT
TRBD2	.	TRBV6-6	TRBJ2-1	CASSYFGGGSYNEQFF	TGTGCCAGCAGTTACTTCGGGGGGGGCTCCTACAATGAGCAGTTCTTC
.	.	TRBV3-1/TRBV3-2	TRBJ1-1	CASSRTANTEAFF	TGTGCCAGCAGCCGGACAGCGAACACTGAAGCTTTCTTT
.	.	TRBV3-1/TRBV3-2	TRBJ2-2	CASSRGTRANTGELFF	TGTGCCAGCAGCCGAGGGACGCGGGCGAACACCGGGGAGCTGTTTTTT
.	.	TRBV7-9	TRBJ1-4	CASSLAPGGLFF	TGTGCCAGCAGCTTAGCCCCGGGAGGACTGTTTTTT
.	.	TRBV9	TRBJ2-3	CASSVGASSDTQYF	TGTGCCAGCAGCGTAGGGGCTAGCTCAGATACGCAGTATTTT
.	.	TRBV29-1	TRBJ2-3	CSASRSTDTQYF	TGCAGCGCCTCCAGGAGCACAGATACGCAGTATTTT
.	.	TRBV30	TRBJ2-3	CAWSPKTSTDTQYF	TGTGCCTGGAGTCCTAAAACTAGCACAGATACGCAGTATTTT
.	.	TRBV7-9	TRBJ1-5	CASSTGRGGSNQPQHF	TGTGCCAGCAGCACCGGACGGGGTGGCAGCAATCAGCCCCAGCATTTT
.	.	TRBV27	TRBJ1-6	CASSPTERESPLHF	TGTGCCAGCAGCCCGACAGAAAGGGAGTCACCCCTCCACTTT
.	.	TRBV19	TRBJ1-5	CASSSPPGRLSNQPQHF	TGTGCCAGTAGTTCTCCTCCGGGACGTCTTAGCAATCAGCCCCAGCATTTT
TRBD1	.	TRBV19	TRBJ2-3	CASSPRTGTTDTQYF	TGTGCCAGTAGTCCCCGGACAGGGACCACAGATACGCAGTATTTT
.	.	TRBV18	TRBJ1-2	CASSPGGNYGYTF	TGTGCCAGCTCGCCGGGGGGGAACTATGGCTACACCTTC